This T cell receptor beta chain was identified in a study of shared clonotypes between healthy human individuals. The assay was immunoSEQ multiplex PCR, and TCRdb's table has in-frame clones only and misses some. This sample has approximately 980,000 clones; around 80% occur once, and the top ten carry about 1.5%. CDR3 length: 15 amino acids. The germline V gene has CDR1 MNHNS and CDR2 SASEGT. V lost 2 bases, J lost 5 bases, and 8 bases stayed unmatched. Sequenced sample: memory CD4+ T cells sorted from blood. Subset described: CD45RA-negative fraction. The sequence was collected from a young man in good health. This chain connects TRBV6-1 to TRBJ2-5; 7 bases match TRBD2. CDR3 in DNA: TGTGCCAGCAGTGAAAGGACGGGGGGATGGGAGACCCAGTACTTC. Translation: CASSERTGGWETQYF.